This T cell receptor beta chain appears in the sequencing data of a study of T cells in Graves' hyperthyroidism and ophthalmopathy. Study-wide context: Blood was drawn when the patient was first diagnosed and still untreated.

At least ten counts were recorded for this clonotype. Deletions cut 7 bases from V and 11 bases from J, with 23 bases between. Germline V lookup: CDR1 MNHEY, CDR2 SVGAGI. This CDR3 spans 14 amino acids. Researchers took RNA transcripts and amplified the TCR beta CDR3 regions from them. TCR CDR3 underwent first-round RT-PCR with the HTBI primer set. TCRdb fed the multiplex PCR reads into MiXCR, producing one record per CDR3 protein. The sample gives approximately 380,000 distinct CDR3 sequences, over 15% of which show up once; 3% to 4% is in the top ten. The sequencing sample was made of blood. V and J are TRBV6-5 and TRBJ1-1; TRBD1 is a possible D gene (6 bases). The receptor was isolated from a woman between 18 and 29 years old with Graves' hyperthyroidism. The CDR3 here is CASKYTRGRGGAFF. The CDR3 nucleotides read TGTGCCAGCAAATATACTAGGGGTAGGGGGGGGGCTTTCTTT.